Shown below are 4 T cell receptor beta chains from a single sample sequenced in a study of blood T cells in healthy people across ages. Together with a sample-barcoded 5' primer, a J-beta primer mix was included in a second PCR lasting roughly 6 to 12 cycles. TCRdb analysed the 5' RACE reads with MiXCR anew, one entry per CDR3 protein. The table records under 1,000,000 distinct CDR3 sequences, under 40% of them present only once. Sample: blood. These receptor sequences come from a man aged 18 to 35 in good health.

This clonotype was seen at least ten times. This chain links TRBV7-2 with TRBJ2-5, with 7 bases fitting TRBD1. The CDR3 totals 15 residues. V shed 6 bases and J 2 bases; nucleotides not matched to a gene: 9. CDR1 is SGHTA, CDR2 FQGNSA, per germline. The chain's CDR3 is CASSSGGHLQETQYF. CDR3 in DNA: TGTGCCAGCAGTTCAGGGGGACACCTACAAGAGACCCAGTACTTC.

CDR3 sequence (DNA): TGTGCCAGCACCCAGGGGCAGCCGGGCACCGGGGAGCTGTTTTTT. It codes for CASTQGQPGTGELFF. J is TRBJ2-2 and V is TRBV12-3 or TRBV12-4; TRBD1 is a possible D gene (6 bases). Trimming took off 7 bases at V and 4 bases at J, with 16 bases between the two ends. CDR3 size: 15 residues.

This chain links TRBV29-1 with TRBJ1-2; a weak D match, TRBD1 (5 bases). CDR1 and CDR2 from the germline V gene are SQVTM and ANQGSEA. Trimming cost V 2 bases and J 3 bases, with 7 bases left between them. The CDR3 runs 12 residues. The chain's CDR3 is CSVEKTDYGYTF. As DNA, the CDR3 is TGCAGCGTTGAAAAGACAGACTATGGCTACACCTTC.

CDR3 sequence: CASSIEGWTEAFF. DNA of the CDR3: TGTGCCAGCAGCATCGAAGGCTGGACTGAAGCTTTCTTT. This rearrangement joins TRBV7-9 to TRBJ1-1; D is unclear. The CDR3 totals 13 residues. Germline V gene data show CDR1 as SEHNR and CDR2 as FQNEAQ (reference sequence). V was trimmed by 5 bases and J by 5 bases, leaving 12 bases between them. The full variable domain, in which reference TRBV7-9 and TRBJ1-1 provide the parts outside the CDR3, is DTGVSQNPRHKITKRGQNVTFRCDPISEHNRLYWYRQTLGQGPEFLTYFQNEAQLEKSRLLSDRFSAERPKGSFSTLEIQRTEQGDSAMYLCASSIEGWTEAFFGQGTRLTVV.